This T cell receptor beta chain is from a study of OX40 agonist ivuxolimab in advanced cancers. Germline-derived CDR1 and CDR2 are SGHVS and FQNEAQ. Trimming removed 3 bases from V and 1 base from J, with 13 bases in between. This CDR3 comprises 15 residues. Repertoires were generated with immunoSEQ multiplex PCR, while TCRdb's copy carries only in-frame clones and drops some. This sample has 85,000 to 100,000 clones, with roughly 95% found just once. The V and J genes are TRBV7-8 and TRBJ2-7; a possible D gene is TRBD2 (7 bases). The sample in question was CD4+ or CD8+ T cells sorted from blood, obtained in a trial of the OX40 agonist ivuxolimab. This sequence was found in an adult with an advanced solid tumor such as melanoma, head and neck, liver or kidney cancer. The CDR3 sequence is CASSLRGGQSYEQYF. Written as DNA, the CDR3 is TGTGCCAGCAGCTTGAGGGGGGGCCAATCCTACGAGCAGTACTTC.